This T cell receptor (beta chain) is drawn from a study of siplizumab effects on memory and regulatory T cells. General study points: It seemed that naive T cells were more diverse than memory cells and were major contributors to the alloresponse. It was not possible to assign a naive or memory phenotype to roughly 75-97% of proliferating CD4+ or CD8+ clones. Siplizumab gave mappable alloreactive CD4+ clones an average Treg-derived fraction of around 70%, against around 30% in controls. Alloreactive sequences whose origin lay in unstimulated CD4+ memory cells were significantly reduced by siplizumab.

CDR3 length: 13 amino acids. CDR1 MNHEY and CDR2 SMNVEV come from the germline V gene (reference sequence). V was clipped by 2 bases and J by 4 bases, with 8 bases between them. A single count supports this clone. Its antigen remains unknown. Method: immunoSEQ multiplex PCR; TCRdb's copy keeps in-frame clones and lacks some. The sample has approximately 98,000 clones, roughly 94% seen once. V gene TRBV27 combines with J gene TRBJ1-2; TRBD1 is a possible D gene (5 bases). Sequenced: non-Treg CD4+ T cells sorted from blood. This TCR was sampled from a human donor in good health. CDR3 loop: CASSLRGVYGYTF. The CDR3 DNA reads as TGTGCCAGCAGTTTAAGAGGGGTCTATGGCTACACCTTC.